Below are 15 T cell receptor beta chains sequenced from a single sample in a study of T cell repertoires in cytomegalovirus infection. The antigens these receptors bind are not known. TCRdb used MiXCR to reprocess the reads, holding one entry per CDR3 protein. The sample contains hundreds of thousands of distinct CDR3 sequences, 30% to 35% of which appear only once. Sequences were derived from cultured PBMCs, sampled from culture after CMV antigen stimulation. Receptor source: a human donor in good health (CMV status not recorded). Some clones in this sample may be carry-over from other donors' samples.

The chain employs TRBV12-3 or TRBV12-4 and TRBJ1-4, with D hard to call. The CDR3 is 13 residues long. V was clipped by 2 bases and J by 8 bases, with 9 bases between them. The CDR3 loop reads CASSLNPQEKLFF. The DNA for the CDR3 is TGTGCCAGCAGTTTAAATCCGCAGGAAAAACTGTTTTTT.

The genes are TRBV30 and TRBJ1-3; TRBD1 might be the D (5 bases). This CDR3 region has 13 residues. CDR1 and CDR2 (germline): GTSNPN, SVGIG (reference sequence). Trimming took off 0 bases at V and 2 bases at J, with 5 bases between the two ends. DNA of the CDR3: TGTGCCTGGAGTGTGGGGGCTGGAAACACCATATATTTT. Its translation: CAWSVGAGNTIYF. Filled out from reference TRBV30 and TRBJ1-3, the complete variable domain reads SQTIHQWPATLVQPVGSPLSLECTVEGTSNPNLYWYRQAAGRGLQLLFYSVGIGQISSEVPQNLSASRPQDRQFILSSKKLLLSDSGFYLCAWSVGAGNTIYFGEGSWLTVV.

This chain uses TRBV20-1 with TRBJ1-2; TRBD1 is a possible D gene (6 bases). The V end lost 4 bases, the J end lost 7 bases, and 19 bases lay between the germline ends. CDR3 size: 14 residues. CDR1 DFQATT and CDR2 SNEGSKA come from the germline V gene (reference sequence). The CDR3 bases are TGCAGTGCTACTAACAGGGAGGGGCGAGGTGGCTACACCTTC. It translates to CSATNREGRGGYTF.

This chain uses TRBV30 with TRBJ2-3; TRBD2 matches 11 bases. Unmatched junction bases numbered 13, after V lost 7 bases and J lost 4 bases. The germline V gene has CDR1 GTSNPN and CDR2 SVGIG (reference sequence). CDR3 length: 16 amino acids. The DNA for the CDR3 is TGTGCCTCGGACCTCATGGGACTAGCGGTCTCAGATACGCAGTATTTT. The encoded protein is CASDLMGLAVSDTQYF.

J is TRBJ2-3 and V is TRBV7-9; 9 bases align to TRBD2. This CDR3 is 16 amino acids long. CDR1 is SEHNR and CDR2 is FQNEAQ in the germline V gene (reference sequence). V was clipped by 8 bases and J by 0 bases; unmatched bases: 9. The CDR3 loop is CASPKGLAGSTDTQYF. CDR3 coding DNA: TGTGCCAGCCCAAAAGGGCTAGCGGGAAGCACAGATACGCAGTATTTT.

The chain recombines TRBV7-9 with TRBJ1-3, with D maybe TRBD1 (5 bases). The CDR3 covers 14 residues. Trimming took off 5 bases at V and 1 base at J, with 9 bases between the two ends. Per the germline V gene, CDR1 is SEHNR and CDR2 is FQNEAQ (reference sequence). The CDR3 protein is CASSGGGSGNTIYF. CDR3 nucleotides: TGTGCCAGCAGCGGGGGGGGATCTGGAAACACCATATATTTT.

The sample holds one count of this clonotype. The chain is built from TRBV7-8 and TRBJ2-7; TRBD2 aligns across 8 bases. The CDR3 spans 15 residues. V trimming: 6 bases; J trimming: 2 bases; junction bases outside the gene matches: 9. Looked up from germline, CDR1 is SGHVS and CDR2 is FQNEAQ. The CDR3 sequence: CASSRIAGQTYEQYV. The DNA for the CDR3 is TGTGCCAGCAGTCGCATAGCGGGACAAACCTACGAGCAGTACGTC.

The chain has TRBV20-1 and TRBJ2-3; 7 bases are a match to TRBD1. CDR1 is DFQATT and CDR2 is SNEGSKA in the germline V gene (reference sequence). J lost 6 bases, V lost 6 bases, and 9 bases had no gene match. The CDR3 length is 13 residues. In DNA form, the CDR3 reads TGCAGTGCAACCGGGACAGCCACTGATACGCAGTATTTT. This encodes CSATGTATDTQYF.

This clonotype was observed a few times. The J gene is TRBJ1-5, the V gene TRBV7-2, with 8 bases identical to TRBD1. Unmatched junction bases numbered 12, after V lost 5 bases and J lost 0 bases. Germline CDR1 reads SGHTA; CDR2 reads FQGNSA. This CDR3 is built from 18 residues. The CDR3 reads CASSVRHGQGISNQPQHF. DNA for the CDR3: TGTGCCAGCAGCGTAAGACACGGACAGGGCATTAGCAATCAGCCCCAGCATTTT.

V and J are TRBV19 and TRBJ2-1, with D maybe TRBD1 (5 bases). With 1 base removed from V and 8 bases from J, the gap between germline ends came to 15 bases. Germline lookup yields CDR1 LNHDA and CDR2 SQIVND (reference sequence). This CDR3 has 15 residues. DNA of the CDR3: TGTGCCAGTAGTATAGGACGCAGGGAAGGCGATGAGCAGTTCTTC. This sequence encodes CASSIGRREGDEQFF. The full variable domain, with the rest looked up from reference TRBV19 and TRBJ2-1, is DGGITQSPKYLFRKEGQNVTLSCEQNLNHDAMYWYRQDPGQGLRLIYYSQIVNDFQKGDIAEGYSVSREKKESFPLTVTSAQKNPTAFYLCASSIGRREGDEQFFGPGTRLTVL.

In its sample, this clonotype was seen a few times. The rearrangement joins TRBV11-3 to TRBJ2-1, with a tentative D call TRBD2 (5 bases). Trimming cost V 1 base and J 8 bases, with 12 bases left between them. Germline V gene lookup returns CDR1 SGHNT and CDR2 YENEEA. This CDR3 spans 14 amino acids. This CDR3 reads CASSLVVALDEQFF. CDR3 in DNA: TGTGCCAGCAGCTTAGTGGTAGCGTTAGATGAGCAGTTCTTC.

V and J are TRBV20-1 and TRBJ2-7; D is ambiguous. Deletions cut 1 base from V and 3 bases from J, with 7 bases between. The germline CDR1 and CDR2 sequences are DFQATT and SNEGSKA (reference sequence). The CDR3 is 12 amino acids. The CDR3 reads CSARADLYEQYF. Written as DNA, the CDR3 is TGCAGTGCTAGAGCGGACCTCTACGAGCAGTACTTC.

This clonotype has just a few counts. V is TRBV7-2 and J is TRBJ2-7; TRBD2 matches at 9 bases. With 1 base clipped from V and 5 bases from J, the junction kept 12 bases outside the gene matches. Germline V CDR1 and CDR2: SGHTA, FQGNSA. The CDR3 has 17 amino acids. Here the CDR3 DNA reads TGTGCCAGCAGCTTAGTGGCACTAGCGGGCCCAGGCGACGAGCAGTACTTC. Its protein is CASSLVALAGPGDEQYF.

The V gene is TRBV11-2, the J gene TRBJ2-3; D is ambiguous. CDR1 is SGHAT, CDR2 FQNNGV, per germline. Trimming took off 7 bases at V and 0 bases at J, with 20 bases between the two ends. This CDR3 spans 17 amino acids. The CDR3 DNA sequence: TGTGCCAGCACCCCAATGAAAGGCAGAAGGAGCACAGATACGCAGTATTTT. Translation: CASTPMKGRRSTDTQYF.

The chain employs TRBV6-2 or TRBV6-3 and TRBJ2-4; D is unresolved. The CDR3 sequence is 15 residues long. Germline V gene lookup returns CDR1 MNHEY and CDR2 SVGEGT. Between the trimmed V and J ends, which lost 4 bases and 3 bases, there was a span of 13 bases. The CDR3 DNA is TGTGCCAGCAGTTCATACAGCTCTAACAAAAACATTCAGTACTTC. Amino acids: CASSSYSSNKNIQYF.